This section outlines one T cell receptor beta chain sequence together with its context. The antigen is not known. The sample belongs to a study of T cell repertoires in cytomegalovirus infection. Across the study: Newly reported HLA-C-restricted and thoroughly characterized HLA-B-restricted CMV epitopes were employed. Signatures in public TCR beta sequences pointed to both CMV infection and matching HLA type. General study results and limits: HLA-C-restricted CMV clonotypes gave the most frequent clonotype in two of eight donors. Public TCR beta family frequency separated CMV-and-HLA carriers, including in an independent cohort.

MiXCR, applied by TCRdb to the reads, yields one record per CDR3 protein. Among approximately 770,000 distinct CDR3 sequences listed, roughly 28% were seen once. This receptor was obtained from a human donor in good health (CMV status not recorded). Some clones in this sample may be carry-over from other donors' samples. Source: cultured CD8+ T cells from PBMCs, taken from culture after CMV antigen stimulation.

CDR3: CSARDMKAWEQYV. The DNA for the CDR3 is TGCAGTGCTAGAGATATGAAGGCGTGGGAGCAGTACGTC. The rearrangement uses TRBV20-1 and TRBJ2-7; D gene uncertain. The germline V gene encodes CDR1 DFQATT and CDR2 SNEGSKA (reference sequence). The length of the CDR3 is 13 residues. Trimming shortened V by 0 bases and J by 7 bases, and 13 bases separated the two germline ends.